There are many counts of the clone carrying this TCR beta chain. As yet, its antigen is unknown. The source of the sample is a study of T cells after posttransplantation cyclophosphamide. Study-level findings and limits: Donor CD8+ memory clones often dominated recipient blood repertoires at later times.

The CDR3 is made up of 13 amino acids. V gave up 8 bases and J gave up 4 bases; unmatched junction bases: 4. CDR1 is MDHEN and CDR2 is SYDVKM in the germline V gene. Profiling relied on immunoSEQ multiplex PCR, and the TCRdb table lists in-frame clones only, not all of them. The record shows 40,000 to 55,000 clones for this sample, with no singletons present. This clonotype originated in a man aged 40-55 years in good health, CMV-negative, and a related stem cell transplant donor. The sequenced sample consisted of PBMCs. The chain joins TRBV28 to TRBJ1-4; the match to TRBD1 covers 7 bases. The CDR3 bases are TGTGCCAGCTCCGGGGACAGTAATGAAAAACTGTTTTTT. It yields the protein CASSGDSNEKLFF.